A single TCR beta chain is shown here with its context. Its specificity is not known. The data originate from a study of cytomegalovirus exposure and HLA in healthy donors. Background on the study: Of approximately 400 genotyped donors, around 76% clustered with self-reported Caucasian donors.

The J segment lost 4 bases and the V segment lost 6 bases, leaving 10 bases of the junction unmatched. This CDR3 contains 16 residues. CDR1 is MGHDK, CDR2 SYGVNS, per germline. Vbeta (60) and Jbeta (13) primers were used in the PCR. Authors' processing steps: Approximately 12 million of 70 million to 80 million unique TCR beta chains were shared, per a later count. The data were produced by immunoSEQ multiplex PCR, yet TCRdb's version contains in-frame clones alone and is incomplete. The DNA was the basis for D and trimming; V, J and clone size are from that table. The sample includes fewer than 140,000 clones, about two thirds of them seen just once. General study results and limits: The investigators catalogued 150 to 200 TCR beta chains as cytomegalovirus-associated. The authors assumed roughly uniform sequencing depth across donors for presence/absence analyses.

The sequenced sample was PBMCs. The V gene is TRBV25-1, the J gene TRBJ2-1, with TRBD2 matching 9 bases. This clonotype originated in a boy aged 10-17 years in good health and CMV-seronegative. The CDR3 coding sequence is TGTGCCAGCAGCCAACTTGCGGGAGGGATTTACAATGAGCAGTTCTTC. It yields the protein CASSQLAGGIYNEQFF.